This T cell receptor (beta chain) was retrieved from a study of CD8 T cells in ankylosing spondylitis. Researchers built TCR beta libraries using quantitative 5'-RACE with molecular barcodes. TCRdb redid the calling of the 5' RACE reads with MiXCR, one entry per CDR3 protein. The sample has some 90,000 distinct CDR3 sequences, about 27% seen once. Study results and caveats: Researchers report that disease-linked clones proved CD8+ and relatively rare in peripheral blood.

This clonotype has a handful of counts. The antigen is undetermined. V dropped 5 bases and J dropped 7 bases, with 14 bases sitting between them. CDR3 length equals 13 residues. Germline V lookup: CDR1 SEHNR, CDR2 FQNEAQ (reference sequence). This chain joins TRBV7-9 and TRBJ1-2; the D is unclear. The receptor's source is a male donor with ankylosing spondylitis or in good health (not recorded which). Material: blood, either unsorted or a sorted T cell fraction (not recorded which). For the CDR3, the DNA is TGTGCCAGCAGCCCGTCAACCGGGCTTGGCTACACCTTC. It codes for CASSPSTGLGYTF.